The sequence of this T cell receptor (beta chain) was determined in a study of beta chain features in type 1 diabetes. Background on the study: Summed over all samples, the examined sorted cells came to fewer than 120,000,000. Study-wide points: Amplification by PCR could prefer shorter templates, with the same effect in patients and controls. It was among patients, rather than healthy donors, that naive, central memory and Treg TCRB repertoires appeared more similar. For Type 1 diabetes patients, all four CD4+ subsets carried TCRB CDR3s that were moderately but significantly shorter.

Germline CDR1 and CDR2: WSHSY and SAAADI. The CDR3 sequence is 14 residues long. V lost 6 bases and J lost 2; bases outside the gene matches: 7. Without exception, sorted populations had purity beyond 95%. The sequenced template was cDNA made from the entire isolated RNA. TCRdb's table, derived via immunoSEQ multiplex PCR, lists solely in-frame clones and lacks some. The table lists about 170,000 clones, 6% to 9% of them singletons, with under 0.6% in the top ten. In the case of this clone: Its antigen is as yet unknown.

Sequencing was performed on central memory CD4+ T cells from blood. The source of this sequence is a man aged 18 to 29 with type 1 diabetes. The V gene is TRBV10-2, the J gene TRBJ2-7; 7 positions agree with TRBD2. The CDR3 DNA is TGCGCCAGCAGCCTAAGCGGGGCTACCTACGAGCAGTACTTC. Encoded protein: CASSLSGATYEQYF.